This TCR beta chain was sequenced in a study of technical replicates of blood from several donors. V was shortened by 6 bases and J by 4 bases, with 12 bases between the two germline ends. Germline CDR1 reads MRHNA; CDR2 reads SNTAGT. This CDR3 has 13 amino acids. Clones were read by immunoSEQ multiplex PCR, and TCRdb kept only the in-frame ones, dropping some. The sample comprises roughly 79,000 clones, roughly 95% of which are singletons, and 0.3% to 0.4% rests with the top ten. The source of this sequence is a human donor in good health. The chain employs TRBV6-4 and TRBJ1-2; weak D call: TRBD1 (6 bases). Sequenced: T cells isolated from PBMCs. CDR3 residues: CASSLEGGYGYTF. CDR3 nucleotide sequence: TGTGCCAGCAGCCTCGAAGGGGGCTATGGCTACACCTTC.